What follows are 17 T cell receptor beta chains derived from one specimen sequenced in a study of T cells in localized non-small cell lung cancer. Profiled with immunoSEQ multiplex PCR; TCRdb holds only in-frame clones, not every one. Of 100,000 to 150,000 clones in the sample, 70% to 90% were seen once. The input for sequencing was peripheral blood, taken before any cancer treatment. Receptors were obtained from a female donor of 60 years or more with stage I lung adenocarcinoma.

A single count supports this clone. The chain recombines TRBV5-5 with TRBJ1-4, with 7 bases matching TRBD1. The V gene's germline CDR1 is SGHKS and CDR2 YYEKEE (reference sequence). This CDR3 region has 15 residues. J was trimmed by 3 bases and V by 3 bases; bases with no gene match: 5. The CDR3 DNA reads TGTGCCAGCAGCTCCCGACAGGGCGCTAATGAAAAACTGTTTTTT. Translation: CASSSRQGANEKLFF.

This chain joins TRBV28 and TRBJ2-3; the match to TRBD2 covers 7 bases. The trim removed 6 bases at V and 7 bases at J, leaving 13 bases unmatched. CDR3 length equals 15 residues. Germline CDR1 and CDR2: MDHEN and SYDVKM. The CDR3: CASSPSGDLVYTQYF. The DNA of the CDR3 is TGTGCCAGCAGCCCGAGCGGGGACTTGGTGTATACGCAGTATTTT.

The V call is TRBV28, the J call TRBJ2-7; TRBD1 aligns across 8 bases. The CDR3 has 16 amino acids. The ends lost 7 bases at V and 0 bases at J; junction bases unmatched: 11. The germline gives CDR1 MDHEN, CDR2 SYDVKM. The DNA for the CDR3 is TGTGCCAGCACGGACAGGGACTTAAAGATCTCCTACGAGCAGTACTTC. This codes for CASTDRDLKISYEQYF.

This chain links TRBV18 with TRBJ2-7; D gene ambiguous. CDR1 and CDR2 (germline): KGHSH, LQKENI. V was pared by 2 bases and J by 4 bases, with 15 bases between. There are 15 residues in the CDR3. CDR3 region: CASSPTWQATYEQYF. The CDR3 coding sequence is TGTGCCAGCTCACCAACGTGGCAGGCCACGTACGAGCAGTACTTC.

The count of this clone is one. The chain has TRBV4-1 and TRBJ1-2, with 11 positions matching TRBD1. Trimming at V came to 3 bases and at J to 7 bases, leaving 7 bases not matched to a gene. There are 15 residues in the CDR3. CDR1 and CDR2 from the germline V gene are MGHRA and YSYEKL. CDR3 coding DNA: TGCGCCAGCAGCCAGACGGGACAGGGGGTACTTGGCTACACCTTC. Amino acids: CASSQTGQGVLGYTF.

The count of this clone is one. The J gene is TRBJ2-1, the V gene TRBV5-1, with D maybe TRBD2 (6 bases). Germline values: CDR1 SGHRS, CDR2 YFSETQ. With 5 bases removed from V and 0 bases from J, the gap between germline ends came to 18 bases. This CDR3 spans 17 amino acids. The DNA for the CDR3 is TGCGCCAGCAGGGGCGGGGATGGACTGCCCTCCTACAATGAGCAGTTCTTC. It is translated as CASRGGDGLPSYNEQFF.

The CDR3 loop reads CASSYTPTSYNEQFF. As DNA, the CDR3 is TGTGCCAGCAGTTATACCCCGACCAGCTACAATGAGCAGTTCTTC. V gene TRBV6-5 combines with J gene TRBJ2-1, with D unclear. Germline CDR1 is MNHEY and CDR2 is SVGAGI. The CDR3 is made up of 15 amino acids. Trimming removed 3 bases from V and 3 bases from J, with 12 bases in between.

The V gene is TRBV7-3, the J gene TRBJ2-2; 15 nucleotides align to TRBD2. After removal of 4 bases from V and 0 bases from J, the junction contained 9 bases not matched to a gene. CDR3 length: 20 amino acids. In germline, CDR1 is SGHTA, CDR2 FQGTGA. The CDR3 DNA follows: TGTGCCAGCAGCTCCTATCCGGGACTAGCGGGAGGAACGAACACCGGGGAGCTGTTTTTT. Encoded protein: CASSSYPGLAGGTNTGELFF.

The chain joins TRBV30 to TRBJ1-2; TRBD1 matches 7 bases. V trimming: 5 bases; J trimming: 4 bases; junction bases outside the gene matches: 7. The CDR3 consists of 13 residues. Germline CDR1 reads GTSNPN; CDR2 reads SVGIG (reference sequence). The CDR3 reads CAWVGQDSYGYTF. Written as DNA, the CDR3 is TGTGCCTGGGTCGGACAGGACTCCTATGGCTACACCTTC.

This chain links TRBV6-1 with TRBJ2-3; no clear D. Germline V gives CDR1 MNHNS, CDR2 SASEGT. Trimming cost V 1 base and J 6 bases, with 5 bases left between them. The CDR3 totals 12 residues. CDR3 in amino acids: CASSEVGDTQYF. The CDR3 DNA reads as TGTGCCAGCAGTGAAGTGGGGGATACGCAGTATTTT.

The V and J genes are TRBV29-1 and TRBJ1-1; D is possibly TRBD1 (5 bases). V was shortened by 3 bases and J by 3 bases, with 8 bases between the two germline ends. CDR3 size: 12 residues. Germline CDR1 and CDR2: SQVTM and ANQGSEA. CDR3 sequence: CSVDPGHTEAFF. The CDR3, as DNA: TGCAGCGTTGATCCAGGGCACACTGAAGCTTTCTTT.

The V gene is TRBV29-1, the J gene TRBJ2-2; D is unclear. Trimming shortened V by 4 bases and J by 6 bases, and 6 bases separated the two germline ends. The CDR3 extends over 11 amino acids. The germline V gene has CDR1 SQVTM and CDR2 ANQGSEA. The CDR3 DNA follows: TGCAGCGTTGTCGGGTCCGGGGAGCTGTTTTTT. This gives the protein CSVVGSGELFF.

V is TRBV19 and J is TRBJ2-7; maybe TRBD2 (6 bases). V lost 7 bases to trimming and J lost 2 bases, with 15 bases between them. There are 14 residues in the CDR3. Germline CDR1 reads LNHDA; CDR2 reads SQIVND (reference sequence). In DNA form, the CDR3 reads TGTGCCAGTAACGGACTATCTGGCCCCTACGAGCAGTACTTC. It translates to CASNGLSGPYEQYF.

This clone was seen a few times. The rearrangement links TRBV18 to TRBJ1-1; D remains unclear. Germline V gene lookup returns CDR1 KGHSH and CDR2 LQKENI. The CDR3 runs to 15 residues. V was trimmed by 2 bases and J by 5 bases, leaving 15 bases between them. CDR3 sequence: CASSPILGFLTEAFF. The CDR3 coding sequence is TGTGCCAGCTCACCAATTCTTGGGTTTTTGACTGAAGCTTTCTTT.

V and J are TRBV4-2 and TRBJ2-7, with D hard to call. The CDR3 is made up of 13 amino acids. Between the trimmed V and J ends, which lost 4 bases and 2 bases, there was a span of 9 bases. CDR1 is LGHNA and CDR2 is YNFKEQ in the germline V gene. The CDR3 DNA reads TGTGCCAGCAGCCGCGGACCCGCCTACGAGCAGTACTTC. This codes for CASSRGPAYEQYF.

The V gene is TRBV5-6, the J gene TRBJ1-5, with TRBD1 matching over 7 bases. The CDR3 totals 16 residues. Germline V lookup: CDR1 SGHDT, CDR2 YYEEEE. V shed 4 bases and J 2 bases; nucleotides not matched to a gene: 9. The CDR3 sequence: CASSKIDRDGNQPQHF. CDR3 coding DNA: TGTGCCAGCAGCAAGATTGACAGGGATGGCAATCAGCCCCAGCATTTT.

The chain carries TRBV5-4 and TRBJ2-4; maybe TRBD2 (7 bases). Germline assignment: CDR1 SGHNT and CDR2 YYREEE (reference sequence). Trimming removed 4 bases at V and 1 base at J, with 18 bases between. The CDR3 runs 17 residues. The CDR3 loop is CASSPEEGGAAKNIQYF. CDR3 in DNA: TGTGCCAGCAGCCCGGAGGAGGGGGGGGCGGCCAAAAACATTCAGTACTTC. Full variable domain (rest looked up from reference TRBV5-4 and TRBJ2-4): ETGVTQSPTHLIKTRGQQVTLRCSSQSGHNTVSWYQQALGQGPQFIFQYYREEENGRGNFPPRFSGLQFPNYSSELNVNALELDDSALYLCASSPEEGGAAKNIQYFGAGTRLSVL.